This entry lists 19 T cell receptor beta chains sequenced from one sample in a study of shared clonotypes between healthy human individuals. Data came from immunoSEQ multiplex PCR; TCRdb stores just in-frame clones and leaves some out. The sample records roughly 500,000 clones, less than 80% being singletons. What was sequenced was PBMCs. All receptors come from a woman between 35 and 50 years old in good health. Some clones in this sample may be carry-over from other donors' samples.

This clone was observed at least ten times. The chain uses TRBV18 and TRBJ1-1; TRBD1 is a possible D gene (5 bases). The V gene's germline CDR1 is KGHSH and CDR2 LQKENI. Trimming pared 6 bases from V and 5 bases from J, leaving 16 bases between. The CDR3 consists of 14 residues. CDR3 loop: CASSDQGSRTEAFF. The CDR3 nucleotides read TGTGCCAGCTCGGACCAGGGTAGTAGGACTGAAGCTTTCTTT.

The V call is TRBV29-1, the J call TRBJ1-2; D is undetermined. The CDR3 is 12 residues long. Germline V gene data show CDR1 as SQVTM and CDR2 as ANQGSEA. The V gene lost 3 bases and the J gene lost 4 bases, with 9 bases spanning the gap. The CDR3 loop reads CSVDPGSYGYTF. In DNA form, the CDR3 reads TGCAGCGTTGACCCGGGGTCCTATGGCTACACCTTC.

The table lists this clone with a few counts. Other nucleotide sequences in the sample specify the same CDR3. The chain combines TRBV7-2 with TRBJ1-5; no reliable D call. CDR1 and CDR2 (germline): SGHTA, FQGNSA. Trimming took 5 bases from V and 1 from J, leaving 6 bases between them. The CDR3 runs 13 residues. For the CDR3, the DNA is TGTGCCAGCAGCCCGGACAGCAATCAGCCCCAGCATTTT. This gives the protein CASSPDSNQPQHF.

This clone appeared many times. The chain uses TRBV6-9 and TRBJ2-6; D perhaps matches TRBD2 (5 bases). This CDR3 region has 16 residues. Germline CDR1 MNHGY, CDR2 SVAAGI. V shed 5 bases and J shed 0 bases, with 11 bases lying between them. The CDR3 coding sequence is TGTGCCAGCAGTGAATTGGACTTCTCTGGGGCCAACGTCCTGACTTTC. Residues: CASSELDFSGANVLTF.

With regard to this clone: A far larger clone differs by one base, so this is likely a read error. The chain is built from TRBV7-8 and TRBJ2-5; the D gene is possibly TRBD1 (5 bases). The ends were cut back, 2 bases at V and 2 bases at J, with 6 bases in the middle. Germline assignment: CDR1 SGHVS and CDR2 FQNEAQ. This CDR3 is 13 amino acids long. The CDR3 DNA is TGTGCCAGCAGCTTATACAGGCAAGAGACCCAGTACTTC. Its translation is CASSLYRQETQYF.

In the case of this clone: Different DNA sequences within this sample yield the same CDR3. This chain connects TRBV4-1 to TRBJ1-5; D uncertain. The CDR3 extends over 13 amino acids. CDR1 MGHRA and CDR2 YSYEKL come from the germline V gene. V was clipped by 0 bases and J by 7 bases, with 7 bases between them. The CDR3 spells CASSQEEGQPQHF. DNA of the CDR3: TGCGCCAGCAGCCAAGAAGAAGGGCAGCCCCAGCATTTT.

CDR3 loop: CASSPPTGEAGYTF. Here the CDR3 DNA reads TGTGCCAGCTCACCACCGACGGGGGAAGCTGGCTACACCTTC. V gene TRBV18 combines with J gene TRBJ1-2; D is perhaps TRBD1 (5 bases). V dropped 0 bases and J dropped 7 bases, with 12 bases sitting between them. Germline assignment: CDR1 KGHSH and CDR2 LQKENI. The CDR3 consists of 14 residues.

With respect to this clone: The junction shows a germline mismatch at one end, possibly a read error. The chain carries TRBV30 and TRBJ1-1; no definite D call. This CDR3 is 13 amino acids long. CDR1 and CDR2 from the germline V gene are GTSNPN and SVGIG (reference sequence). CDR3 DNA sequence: TGTGCCTGGAGTGTTGGGAGTAACACTGAAGCCTTCTTT. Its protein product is CAWSVGSNTEAFF.

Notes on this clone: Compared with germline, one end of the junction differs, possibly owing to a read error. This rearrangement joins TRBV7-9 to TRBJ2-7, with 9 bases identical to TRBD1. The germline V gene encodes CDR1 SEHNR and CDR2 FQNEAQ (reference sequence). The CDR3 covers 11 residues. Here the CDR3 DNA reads TGTGCCAGCAGCGACCGGGACAGGGTCGTCTTC. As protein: CASSDRDRVVF. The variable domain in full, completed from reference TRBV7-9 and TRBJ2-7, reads DTGVSQNPRHKITKRGQNVTFRCDPISEHNRLYWYRQTLGQGPEFLTYFQNEAQLEKSRLLSDRFSAERPKGSFSTLEIQRTEQGDSAMYLCASSDRDRVVFGPGTRLTVT.

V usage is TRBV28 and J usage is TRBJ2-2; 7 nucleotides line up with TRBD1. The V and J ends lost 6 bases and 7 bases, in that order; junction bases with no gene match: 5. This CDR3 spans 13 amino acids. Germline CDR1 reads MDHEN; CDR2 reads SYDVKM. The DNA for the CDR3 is TGTGCCAGCAGGCGACAGGGACACGGGGAGCTGTTTTTT. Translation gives CASRRQGHGELFF.

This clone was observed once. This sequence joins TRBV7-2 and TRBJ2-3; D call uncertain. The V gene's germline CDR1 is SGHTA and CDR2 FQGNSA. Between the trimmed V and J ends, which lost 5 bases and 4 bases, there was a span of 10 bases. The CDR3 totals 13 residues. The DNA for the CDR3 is TGTGCCAGCAGCCCTTCTCGGTCAGATACGCAGTATTTT. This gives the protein CASSPSRSDTQYF.

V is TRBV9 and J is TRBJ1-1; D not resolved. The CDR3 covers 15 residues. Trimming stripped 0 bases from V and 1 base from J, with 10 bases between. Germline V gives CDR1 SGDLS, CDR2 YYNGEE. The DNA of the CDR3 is TGTGCCAGCAGCGTAGTTCCAGGCGGGAACACTGAAGCTTTCTTT. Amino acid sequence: CASSVVPGGNTEAFF.

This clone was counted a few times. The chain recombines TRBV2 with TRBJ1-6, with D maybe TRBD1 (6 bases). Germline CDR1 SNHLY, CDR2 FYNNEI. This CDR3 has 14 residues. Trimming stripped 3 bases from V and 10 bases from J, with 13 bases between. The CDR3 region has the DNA TGTGCCAGCAGTGACGGGGGCGGTATCTCACCCCTCCACTTT. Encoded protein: CASSDGGGISPLHF.

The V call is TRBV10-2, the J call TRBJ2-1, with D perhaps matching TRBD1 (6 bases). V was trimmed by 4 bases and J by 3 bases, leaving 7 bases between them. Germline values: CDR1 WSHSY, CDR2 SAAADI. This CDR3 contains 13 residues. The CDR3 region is CASSVDSYNEQFF. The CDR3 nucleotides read TGCGCCAGCAGTGTGGACAGCTACAATGAGCAGTTCTTC.

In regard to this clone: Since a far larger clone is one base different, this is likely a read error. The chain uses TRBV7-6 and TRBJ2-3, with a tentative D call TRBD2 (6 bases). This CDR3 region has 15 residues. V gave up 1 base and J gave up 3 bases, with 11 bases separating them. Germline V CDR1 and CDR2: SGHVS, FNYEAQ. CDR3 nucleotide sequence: TGTGCCAGCAGCTTAGTCGGGGGAAAGACAGATACGCAGTATTTT. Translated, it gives CASSLVGGKTDTQYF.

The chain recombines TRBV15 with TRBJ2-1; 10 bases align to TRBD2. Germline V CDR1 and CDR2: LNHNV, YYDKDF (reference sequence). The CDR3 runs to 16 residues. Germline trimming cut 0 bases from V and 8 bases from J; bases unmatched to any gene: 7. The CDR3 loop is CATSREHSGRADEQFF. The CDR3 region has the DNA TGTGCCACCAGCAGAGAACACAGCGGGAGGGCCGATGAGCAGTTCTTC.

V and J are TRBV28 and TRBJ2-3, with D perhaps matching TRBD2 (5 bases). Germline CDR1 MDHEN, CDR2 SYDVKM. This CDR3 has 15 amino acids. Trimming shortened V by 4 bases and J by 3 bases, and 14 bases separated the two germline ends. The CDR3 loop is CASSSGGGSTDTQYF. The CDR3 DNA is TGTGCCAGCAGTTCTGGAGGTGGGTCAACAGATACGCAGTATTTT.

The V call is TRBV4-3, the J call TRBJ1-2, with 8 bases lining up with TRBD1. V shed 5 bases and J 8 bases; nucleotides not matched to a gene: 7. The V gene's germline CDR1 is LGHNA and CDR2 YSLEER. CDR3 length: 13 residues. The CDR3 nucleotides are TGCGCCAGCAGCACCCGGACAGGGAGCGGCTACACCTTC. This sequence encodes CASSTRTGSGYTF.

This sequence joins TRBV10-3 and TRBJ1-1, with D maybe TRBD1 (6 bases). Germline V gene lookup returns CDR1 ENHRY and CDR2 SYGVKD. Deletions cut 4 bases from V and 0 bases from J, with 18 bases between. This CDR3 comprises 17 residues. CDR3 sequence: CAISVVGGGIMNTEAFF. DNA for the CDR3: TGTGCCATCAGTGTAGTAGGGGGGGGCATCATGAACACTGAAGCTTTCTTT.